This T cell receptor beta chain was retrieved from a study of blood T cell repertoires in COVID-19. V trimming: 5 bases; J trimming: 4 bases; junction bases outside the gene matches: 4. There are 13 residues in the CDR3. Germline values: CDR1 SGHVS, CDR2 FNYEAQ. The data were produced by immunoSEQ multiplex PCR, yet TCRdb's version contains in-frame clones alone and is incomplete. The sample has around 60,000 clones, 72% seen once; the top ten hold around 5.1%. Sample: peripheral blood. The chain combines TRBV7-6 with TRBJ1-1; 7 positions match TRBD1. This clonotype was sampled from a woman in her 70s with COVID-19, enrolled during active disease. The CDR3 DNA reads TGTGCCAGCAGCCCAGACAGGGCCACTGAAGCTTTCTTT. Translation: CASSPDRATEAFF.